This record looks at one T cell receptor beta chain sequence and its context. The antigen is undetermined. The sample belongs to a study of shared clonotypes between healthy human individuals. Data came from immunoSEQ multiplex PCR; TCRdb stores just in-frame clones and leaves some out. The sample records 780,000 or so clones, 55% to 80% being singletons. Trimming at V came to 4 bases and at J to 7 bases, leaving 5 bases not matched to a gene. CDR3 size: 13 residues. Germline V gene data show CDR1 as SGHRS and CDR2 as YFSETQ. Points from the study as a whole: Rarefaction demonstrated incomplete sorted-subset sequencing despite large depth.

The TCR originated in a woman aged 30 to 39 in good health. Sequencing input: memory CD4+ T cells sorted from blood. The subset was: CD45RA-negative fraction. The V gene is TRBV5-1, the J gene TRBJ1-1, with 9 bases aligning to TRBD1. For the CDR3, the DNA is TGCGCCAGCAGCCCCGGACAGGGGATTGAAGCTTTCTTT. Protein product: CASSPGQGIEAFF.